This T cell receptor (beta chain) derives from a study of blood T cell repertoires in COVID-19. This CDR3 comprises 15 residues. Germline lookup yields CDR1 KGHSH and CDR2 LQKENI. V lost 3 bases and J lost 6; bases outside the gene matches: 6. In its sample, this clone was seen a few times. Study processing details: Using reference gene primer amplification, nucleated cell counts were estimated. The repertoire was sequenced with immunoSEQ multiplex PCR; TCRdb's copy has only in-frame clones and lacks some. D and trimming were read from the DNA, whereas the V and J calls and clone size are those reported in that table. The top ten clones hold 18% of a sample with 79,000 or so clones, 86% of them seen once.

The J gene is TRBJ2-7, the V gene TRBV18, with 12 positions matching TRBD1. The sequenced sample consisted of peripheral blood. The source of this sequence is a human donor in a cohort sampled during active COVID-19. The CDR3 coding sequence is TGTGCCAGCTCACCCGCGGGACAGGGGGCGGGCGAGCAGTACTTC. Translated: CASSPAGQGAGEQYF.